The 4 T cell receptor beta chains listed next were all sequenced from one sample in a study of T cell responses to AZD1222 COVID-19 vaccine. Assay used: immunoSEQ multiplex PCR; TCRdb lists only in-frame clones, some missing. The table lists 95,000 to 100,000 clones, approximately 90% of them singletons. This specimen consisted of peripheral blood, obtained on day 0 of AZD1222 vaccination. The receptors derive from an adult in good health.

The genes are TRBV6-5 and TRBJ1-3; D ambiguous. Germline CDR1 MNHEY, CDR2 SVGAGI. The CDR3 loop spans 13 amino acids. The ends were cut back, 5 bases at V and 4 bases at J, with 9 bases in the middle. CDR3 sequence: CASSPKLGNTIYF. The DNA for the CDR3 is TGTGCCAGCAGTCCCAAACTCGGAAACACCATATATTTT.

This clone was observed a single time. The chain combines TRBV27 with TRBJ1-3; 10 positions agree with TRBD1. The CDR3 spans 20 residues. Germline V gene sequence: CDR1 MNHEY, CDR2 SMNVEV (reference sequence). Unmatched junction bases numbered 14, after V lost 3 bases and J lost 0 bases. In DNA, the CDR3 is TGTGCCAGCAGTTTCTCCGGGACAGGGGTCGGAGGAAGCTCTGGAAACACCATATATTTT. It yields the protein CASSFSGTGVGGSSGNTIYF.

The chain carries TRBV25-1 and TRBJ1-1; 9 bases fit TRBD1. The CDR3 is 17 residues long. Trimming at V came to 4 bases and at J to 3 bases, leaving 12 bases not matched to a gene. The germline V gene encodes CDR1 MGHDK and CDR2 SYGVNS. The chain's CDR3 is CASSGTGEGVKDTEAFF. The CDR3 DNA reads TGTGCCAGCAGTGGGACAGGGGAAGGGGTCAAGGACACTGAAGCTTTCTTT.

Worth noting for this clone: The conserved phenylalanine or tryptophan is not found at the CDR3 terminus, so this likely reflects a read error. The DNA is omitted, as the CDR3 cannot be located on it reliably, and the CDR3 follows TCRdb's listing. V usage is TRBV21-1 and J usage is TRBJ1-5; the table's D call, TRBD1, has no DNA check behind it. TRBV21-1 is an annotated pseudogene. The CDR3 contains 13 residues when both ends are counted. The CDR3 loop is CASSKGLPSGTAN.